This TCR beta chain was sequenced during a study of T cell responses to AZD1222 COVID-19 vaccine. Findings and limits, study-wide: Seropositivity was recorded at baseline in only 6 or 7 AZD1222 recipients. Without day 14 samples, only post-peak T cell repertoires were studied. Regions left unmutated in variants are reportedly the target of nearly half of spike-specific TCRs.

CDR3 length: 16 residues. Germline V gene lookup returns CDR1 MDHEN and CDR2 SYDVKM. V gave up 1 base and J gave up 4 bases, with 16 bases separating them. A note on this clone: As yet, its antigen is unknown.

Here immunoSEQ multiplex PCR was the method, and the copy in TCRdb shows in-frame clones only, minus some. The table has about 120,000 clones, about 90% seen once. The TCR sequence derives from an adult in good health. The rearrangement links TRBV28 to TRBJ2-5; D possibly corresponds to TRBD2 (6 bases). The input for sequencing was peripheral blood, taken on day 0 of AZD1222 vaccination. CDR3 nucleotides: TGTGCCAGCAGTTTATATGGCGGGGAGATCCGAGAGACCCAGTACTTC. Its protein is CASSLYGGEIRETQYF.